This note documents a single T cell receptor (beta chain) sequence. The entry originates in a study of blood T cell repertoires in COVID-19. V shed 4 bases, J shed 7 bases, and the junction held 9 bases outside the gene matches. The CDR3 has 16 amino acids. Germline lookup yields CDR1 SGHVS and CDR2 FNYEAQ. Authors' processing steps: Amplification of reference gene primers provided the estimated nucleated cell counts. Profiled with immunoSEQ multiplex PCR; TCRdb holds only in-frame clones, not every one. V, J and clone size reflect that table, while D and trimming were determined from the DNA. This table has 170,000 or so clones, over 80% appearing once.

Sequenced sample: peripheral blood. This receptor was taken from a woman aged 55-75 years with acute or convalescent COVID-19. This sequence joins TRBV7-6 and TRBJ1-6; 8 bases agree with TRBD1. CDR3 bases: TGTGCCAGCAGCTCCGGACAGGGCCCGACCAATTCACCCCTCCACTTT. Its translation is CASSSGQGPTNSPLHF.